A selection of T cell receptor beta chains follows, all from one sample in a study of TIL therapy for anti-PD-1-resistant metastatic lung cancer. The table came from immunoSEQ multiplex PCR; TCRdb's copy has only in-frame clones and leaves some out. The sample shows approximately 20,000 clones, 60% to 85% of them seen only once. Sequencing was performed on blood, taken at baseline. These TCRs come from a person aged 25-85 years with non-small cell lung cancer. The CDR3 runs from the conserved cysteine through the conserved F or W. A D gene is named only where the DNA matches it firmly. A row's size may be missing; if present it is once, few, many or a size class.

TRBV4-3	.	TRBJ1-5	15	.	CASSQDWTRNQPQHF	TGCGCCAGCAGCCAAGATTGGACCCGCAATCAGCCCCAGCATTTT
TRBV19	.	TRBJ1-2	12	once	CASSTASRGYTF	TGTGCCAGTAGTACAGCCTCGAGGGGCTACACCTTC
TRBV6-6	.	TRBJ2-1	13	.	CASSDGVRDEQFF	TGTGCCAGCAGTGACGGGGTCCGTGATGAGCAGTTCTTC
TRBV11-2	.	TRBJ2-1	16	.	CASSLVTGVNYNEQFF	TGTGCCAGCAGCTTAGTCACGGGAGTGAACTACAATGAGCAGTTCTTC
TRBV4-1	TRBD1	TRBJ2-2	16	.	CASSLGMGQRGRELFF	TGCGCCAGCAGCCTCGGGATGGGACAGCGAGGGCGGGAGCTGTTTTTT
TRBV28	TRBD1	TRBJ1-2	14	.	CASSIGQGYYGYTF	TGTGCCAGCAGTATCGGACAGGGGTACTATGGCTACACCTTC
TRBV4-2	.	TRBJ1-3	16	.	CASGRGLRGSGNTIYF	TGTGCCAGCGGGAGGGGTTTGAGGGGCTCTGGAAACACCATATATTTT
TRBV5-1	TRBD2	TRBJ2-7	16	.	CASSLAWASGGYEQYF	TGCGCCAGCAGCTTGGCCTGGGCTAGCGGGGGCTACGAGCAGTACTTC
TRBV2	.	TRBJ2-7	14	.	CASSDVGASYEQYF	TGTGCCAGCAGTGACGTGGGCGCCTCCTACGAGCAGTACTTC
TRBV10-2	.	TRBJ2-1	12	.	CASFKAGHEQFF	TGCGCCAGTTTTAAGGCGGGCCATGAGCAGTTCTTC